Ten or more counts support the clone carrying this T cell receptor (beta chain). Its antigen is undetermined. Patients with ophthalmopathy all had a Clinical Activity Score of at least 3, a NOSPECS grade of at least 4 and duration under 3 months. TCR beta CDR3 regions were amplified from RNA. A first-round RT-PCR of the TCR CDR3 used the HTBI primer set. TCRdb re-called the multiplex PCR reads through MiXCR, storing one row per CDR3 protein. Among roughly 600,000 distinct CDR3 sequences, about 14% were seen once, and the ten largest hold around an eighth. From germline, CDR1 is DFQATT and CDR2 SNEGSKA (reference sequence). V lost 5 bases and J lost 2; bases outside the gene matches: 9. The CDR3 contains 15 residues. The data are from a study of T cells in Graves' hyperthyroidism and ophthalmopathy. Study outcomes and limitations: Most thyroid clonotypes that were expanded above 0.001 also turned up in blood. For ophthalmopathy, model prediction preceded onset by a median 6.5 months.

The sequencing sample was made of blood. The chain is built from TRBV20-1 and TRBJ2-7; TRBD2 aligns across 10 bases. The sequence was obtained from a woman in her fifties or sixties with Graves' ophthalmopathy. The CDR3 loop reads CSAGTRTSGPYEQYF. CDR3 bases: TGCAGTGCTGGAACTCGGACTAGCGGCCCCTACGAGCAGTACTTC.